These T cell receptor beta chains were read from a single sample in a study of T cell responses to AZD1222 COVID-19 vaccine. Only in-frame clones appear in the TCRdb table, and some are missing; sequencing was by immunoSEQ multiplex PCR. Found here are roughly 140,000 clones, more than 75% of them singletons; the top ten hold less than 5.5%. The material was peripheral blood, obtained on day 0 of AZD1222 vaccination. These TCRs come from an adult in good health. CDR3s include the opening cysteine and the closing phenylalanine or tryptophan. A D gene is named only where the DNA matches it firmly. Size tells how often a clone was seen (once, few, many) or the class of an expanded clone, and some rows leave it out.

abundance: once
v_gene: TRBV13
j_gene: TRBJ2-7
d_gene: TRBD2
CDR3aa: CASSLGLAGGYEQYF
CDR3nt: TGTGCCAGCAGCTTAGGGCTAGCGGGAGGCTACGAGCAGTACTTC

abundance: .
v_gene: TRBV5-1
j_gene: TRBJ1-1
d_gene: .
CDR3aa: CASSFDGPNTEAFF
CDR3nt: TGCGCCAGCAGCTTCGACGGGCCGAACACTGAAGCTTTCTTT

abundance: .
v_gene: TRBV19
j_gene: TRBJ2-6
d_gene: .
CDR3aa: CASNLLSSGANVLTF
CDR3nt: TGTGCCAGTAACCTTTTGTCCTCTGGGGCCAACGTCCTGACTTTC

abundance: .
v_gene: TRBV6-5
j_gene: TRBJ2-7
d_gene: TRBD1
CDR3aa: CASRTGFHEQYF
CDR3nt: TGTGCCAGCAGGACAGGGTTCCACGAGCAGTACTTC

abundance: .
v_gene: TRBV27
j_gene: TRBJ1-2
d_gene: .
CDR3aa: CASSLTGRTAYGYTF
CDR3nt: TGTGCCAGCAGTTTGACGGGGCGCACAGCCTATGGCTACACCTTC

abundance: .
v_gene: TRBV7-9
j_gene: TRBJ1-5
d_gene: .
CDR3aa: CASSSPGFNQPQHF
CDR3nt: TGTGCCAGCAGCTCCCCCGGGTTCAATCAGCCCCAGCATTTT

abundance: .
v_gene: TRBV5-4
j_gene: TRBJ2-2
d_gene: .
CDR3aa: CASSSEVANTGELFF
CDR3nt: TGTGCCAGCAGCTCGGAGGTAGCGAACACCGGGGAGCTGTTTTTT

abundance: .
v_gene: TRBV7-2
j_gene: TRBJ1-3
d_gene: .
CDR3aa: CASSLSGPTSGNTIYF
CDR3nt: TGTGCCAGCAGCTTATCCGGCCCAACCTCTGGAAACACCATATATTTT

abundance: .
v_gene: TRBV12-3/TRBV12-4
j_gene: TRBJ2-7
d_gene: TRBD1
CDR3aa: CASRTGSNYEQYF
CDR3nt: TGTGCCAGCAGGACAGGGAGTAACTACGAGCAGTACTTC

abundance: .
v_gene: TRBV2
j_gene: TRBJ2-1
d_gene: TRBD2
CDR3aa: CASSYDLAGGDNEQFF
CDR3nt: TGTGCCAGCAGTTATGACCTAGCGGGAGGGGACAATGAGCAGTTCTTC

abundance: .
v_gene: TRBV9
j_gene: TRBJ1-2
d_gene: .
CDR3aa: CASSVSQGLNYGYTF
CDR3nt: TGTGCCAGCAGCGTATCCCAGGGGCTAAACTATGGCTACACCTTC

abundance: .
v_gene: TRBV6-5
j_gene: TRBJ1-3
d_gene: .
CDR3aa: CASTKVSGNTIYF
CDR3nt: TGTGCCAGCACGAAGGTCTCTGGAAACACCATATATTTT

abundance: .
v_gene: TRBV15
j_gene: TRBJ1-4
d_gene: .
CDR3aa: CATSRDRDTNEKLFF
CDR3nt: TGTGCCACCAGCAGGGACCGGGACACTAATGAAAAACTGTTTTTT

abundance: .
v_gene: TRBV11-3
j_gene: TRBJ2-7
d_gene: .
CDR3aa: CASSHTGAEQYF
CDR3nt: TGTGCCAGCAGTCACACGGGAGCTGAGCAGTACTTC